Here is one T cell receptor beta chain with its context. Its antigen is as yet unknown. Clones were sequenced by immunoSEQ multiplex PCR, and TCRdb holds only the in-frame ones, with some missing. The profile covers 100,000 to 150,000 clones, with less than 95% appearing a single time and about 4.3% taken by the ten largest. This sample was included in a study of T cell responses to AZD1222 COVID-19 vaccine. General study findings and limits: Vaccine-related CD4 TCRs covered spike, predominating at 160-218 and 743-854. Donors, mostly white British, included more females; clonal diversity was possibly underestimated. Recipients of two AZD1222 doses showed rising Spike-specific TCR breadth and depth.

Germline V lookup: CDR1 MNHNS, CDR2 SASEGT. The CDR3 is 16 residues long. Trimming cost V 3 bases and J 0 bases, with 12 bases left between them. The sample in question was peripheral blood, obtained on day 0 of MenACWY control vaccination. The receptor comes from an adult in good health. V and J are TRBV6-1 and TRBJ2-4; D possibly corresponds to TRBD1 (6 bases). Here the CDR3 DNA reads TGTGCCAGCAGTGACCCGGGACATCTAGCCAAAAACATTCAGTACTTC. Its protein is CASSDPGHLAKNIQYF.